A selection of T cell receptor beta chains follows, all from one sample in a study of cytomegalovirus exposure and HLA in healthy donors. Repertoires were generated with immunoSEQ multiplex PCR, while TCRdb's copy carries only in-frame clones and drops some. Of 100,000 to 150,000 clones listed, just over 75% were seen once; the top ten hold roughly 1.8%. Sequenced material: PBMCs. These TCRs come from a woman aged 45-60 years in good health and CMV-seronegative. CDR3s include the opening cysteine and the closing phenylalanine or tryptophan. Fields, in order: D gene, J gene, V gene, clone size, CDR3 length, CDR3 DNA, CDR3 protein. The D gene is left open where the match is weak. Expanded clones get a size class; other rows say once, few or many, or leave the size out.

d_gene: TRBD1
j_gene: TRBJ1-1
v_gene: TRBV7-9
abundance: NA
len: 15
CDR3nt: TGTTCCAGCAGCCAATGGGGACAGTCGATGACTGAAGCTTTCTTT
CDR3aa: CSSSQWGQSMTEAFF

d_gene: NA
j_gene: TRBJ1-2
v_gene: TRBV19
abundance: NA
len: 12
CDR3nt: TGTGCCAGTATGGAGGATTTCGGTGGCTACACCTTC
CDR3aa: CASMEDFGGYTF

d_gene: NA
j_gene: TRBJ2-7
v_gene: TRBV6-5
abundance: NA
len: 14
CDR3nt: TGTGCCAGCAGTTACGGGCAGGGGACCTACGAGCAGTACTTC
CDR3aa: CASSYGQGTYEQYF

d_gene: NA
j_gene: TRBJ1-5
v_gene: TRBV7-6
abundance: NA
len: 15
CDR3nt: TGTGCCAGCAGCTTAACAGGATCTAGCAATCAGCCCCAGCATTTT
CDR3aa: CASSLTGSSNQPQHF

d_gene: NA
j_gene: TRBJ2-1
v_gene: TRBV30
abundance: NA
len: 15
CDR3nt: TGTGCCTGGACCCCGGGCCCAGGGGTGGGTGATGAGCAGTTCTTC
CDR3aa: CAWTPGPGVGDEQFF

d_gene: TRBD1
j_gene: TRBJ1-1
v_gene: TRBV30
abundance: once
len: 13
CDR3nt: TGTGCCTGGAGTCAGACAGGGGTTGATGAAGCTTTCTTT
CDR3aa: CAWSQTGVDEAFF

d_gene: NA
j_gene: TRBJ2-2
v_gene: TRBV6-5
abundance: NA
len: 15
CDR3nt: TGTGCCAGCAGTCGGAATCGGGGGAACACCGGGGAGCTGTTTTTT
CDR3aa: CASSRNRGNTGELFF

d_gene: NA
j_gene: TRBJ1-2
v_gene: TRBV7-9
abundance: NA
len: 19
CDR3nt: TGTGCCAGCAGCTTGGGGGAGGTCGGGGTACTTCGGGCTAACTATGGCTACACCTTC
CDR3aa: CASSLGEVGVLRANYGYTF

d_gene: TRBD1
j_gene: TRBJ2-1
v_gene: TRBV2
abundance: NA
len: 14
CDR3nt: TGTGCCAGCAGTGGGACAGGACACTACAATGAGCAGTTCTTC
CDR3aa: CASSGTGHYNEQFF

d_gene: NA
j_gene: TRBJ1-2
v_gene: TRBV29-1
abundance: NA
len: 13
CDR3nt: TGCAGCGGCCGTGGGAGGGGCGGCGATGGCTACACCTTC
CDR3aa: CSGRGRGGDGYTF

d_gene: NA
j_gene: TRBJ1-1
v_gene: TRBV28
abundance: NA
len: 15
CDR3nt: TGTGCCAGCAGTAGAACAGGGAATAGGAACACTGAAGCTTTCTTT
CDR3aa: CASSRTGNRNTEAFF

d_gene: NA
j_gene: TRBJ2-1
v_gene: TRBV21-1
abundance: NA
len: 20
CDR3nt: TGTGCCAGCAGCACCCCCGGAGCGGGAGGGCCGAGGACCTACACAGGCGAGCAGTTCTTC
CDR3aa: CASSTPGAGGPRTYTGEQFF

d_gene: TRBD2
j_gene: TRBJ2-1
v_gene: TRBV30
abundance: few
len: 14
CDR3nt: TGTGCCTGGAGTGTACGCGGGAGAGGGGATGAGCAGTTCTTC
CDR3aa: CAWSVRGRGDEQFF

d_gene: NA
j_gene: TRBJ1-5
v_gene: TRBV7-9
abundance: NA
len: 14
CDR3nt: TGTGCCAGCTCTGGACCGGGAGGAGGTCAGCCCCAGCATTTT
CDR3aa: CASSGPGGGQPQHF

d_gene: TRBD1
j_gene: TRBJ1-5
v_gene: TRBV18
abundance: NA
len: 14
CDR3nt: TGTGCCAGCTCAAGGACAGGGTTGGGTCAGCCCCAGCATTTT
CDR3aa: CASSRTGLGQPQHF

d_gene: NA
j_gene: TRBJ1-1
v_gene: TRBV10-3
abundance: NA
len: 14
CDR3nt: TGTGCCATCAGTGTCTATGCCGGGGACACTGAAGCTTTCTTT
CDR3aa: CAISVYAGDTEAFF

d_gene: NA
j_gene: TRBJ2-1
v_gene: TRBV2
abundance: NA
len: 15
CDR3nt: TGTGCCAGCAAAACTAGCCCCTTAGGGAACAATGAGCAGTTCTTC
CDR3aa: CASKTSPLGNNEQFF

d_gene: NA
j_gene: TRBJ2-7
v_gene: TRBV6-1
abundance: NA
len: 10
CDR3nt: TGTGCCAGGACTGACCCGAACCAGTACTTC
CDR3aa: CARTDPNQYF

d_gene: TRBD1
j_gene: TRBJ1-3
v_gene: TRBV27
abundance: few
len: 16
CDR3nt: TGTGCCAGCAGCTCCCACCCGGGACAGAAGGGAAACACCATATATTTT
CDR3aa: CASSSHPGQKGNTIYF

d_gene: TRBD1
j_gene: TRBJ2-7
v_gene: TRBV9
abundance: NA
len: 16
CDR3nt: TGTGCCAGCAGCGTAGCCCAGGCAGGGGGCCAGGGGGAGCAGTACTTC
CDR3aa: CASSVAQAGGQGEQYF

d_gene: TRBD1
j_gene: TRBJ1-2
v_gene: TRBV19
abundance: NA
len: 14
CDR3nt: TGTGCCAGTACCTCCGGGAACAGGGGTGGTGGCTACACCTTC
CDR3aa: CASTSGNRGGGYTF

d_gene: TRBD1
j_gene: TRBJ2-5
v_gene: TRBV27
abundance: NA
len: 14
CDR3nt: TGTGCCAGCAGACGACAGGGGGCTTTGGAGACCCAGTACTTC
CDR3aa: CASRRQGALETQYF

d_gene: NA
j_gene: TRBJ2-7
v_gene: TRBV28
abundance: few
len: 14
CDR3nt: TGTGCCAGCAGTTTCGCGGCTCCTCCTTGGGAGCAGTACTTC
CDR3aa: CASSFAAPPWEQYF

d_gene: NA
j_gene: TRBJ2-2
v_gene: TRBV19
abundance: NA
len: 17
CDR3nt: TGTGCCAGTAGTATAGGGGTCGGGGACACGAACACCGGGGAGCTGTTTTTT
CDR3aa: CASSIGVGDTNTGELFF

d_gene: NA
j_gene: TRBJ2-5
v_gene: TRBV11-1
abundance: NA
len: 14
CDR3nt: TGTGCCAGCAGCTTAGCGGGAGGTAGGGAGACCCAGTACTTC
CDR3aa: CASSLAGGRETQYF

d_gene: NA
j_gene: TRBJ1-2
v_gene: TRBV19
abundance: NA
len: 16
CDR3nt: TGTGCCAGTATAGGAGGAGCCTCCCGACTCGACTATGGCTACACCTTC
CDR3aa: CASIGGASRLDYGYTF

d_gene: NA
j_gene: TRBJ1-5
v_gene: TRBV2
abundance: once
len: 14
CDR3nt: TGTGCCAGCACCTATTCGGGACAAGGCCAGCCCCAGAATTTT
CDR3aa: CASTYSGQGQPQNF